This note documents a single T cell receptor beta chain sequence. Antigen unknown. The data originate from a study of cytomegalovirus exposure and HLA in healthy donors. PCR employed 60 Vbeta and 13 Jbeta primers. Some clones are missing from TCRdb's copy, which holds only in-frame ones; the method was immunoSEQ multiplex PCR. The data contain about 120,000 clones, about 70% of them singletons. General observations from the study: A likely sequencing artifact accounted for one observed cluster of highly shared sequence variants. Rare sequences made up most TCRs, while some public TCRs were found in many donors.

V shed 5 bases and J 1 base; nucleotides not matched to a gene: 19. Germline CDR1 reads MDHEN; CDR2 reads SYDVKM. CDR3 length: 19 amino acids. This chain links TRBV28 with TRBJ1-2; 7 nucleotides line up with TRBD1. The source material was PBMCs. The clonotype was recovered from a human donor in good health. CDR3 loop: CASSTATPGGPINNYGYTF. DNA of the CDR3: TGTGCCAGCAGTACAGCAACACCAGGGGGTCCAATTAATAACTATGGCTACACCTTC.